This T cell receptor (beta chain) was sequenced during a study of T cells after yellow fever vaccination (dated by TCRdb to the late 2010s). Concerning the study at large: The SMART-Seq v4 Ultra Low Input RNA kit was used to prepare libraries from fractions with low cell numbers. To follow T-cell clones before and after both primary and booster YFV17D yellow fever vaccination, bulk TCR alpha and beta repertoires underwent longitudinal sequencing. The cohort comprised two healthy male donors, one aged 18 to 29 and one aged 30 to 40 years. Blood was collected at multiple timepoints before and after primary and secondary immunization, and bulk PBMC replicates and cell subsets were isolated. What the work shows at the level of the full study, not this receptor alone: Most clones expanded after primary vaccination (almost 97% of CD4 and around 89% of CD8) were re-detected after the booster, suggesting that broad memory maintenance occurred. A small share of clonotypes occurred in both CD4 and CD8 compartments, likely arising from convergent recombination. Because only a couple of donors were included in the study, the extent to which the findings can be generalized is limited. Computational filtering was needed because FACS-sorted repertoires could contain abundant contaminating clonotypes from the bulk population. The secondary T-cell response was weaker than the primary response but faster, peaking on day 5 instead of day 15.

On this clonotype: The target of this receptor is not known. Qualities for individual bases were not recorded, and no much larger clone is one base off.

TCR cDNA was synthesized by 5'RACE template switching, which introduced a universal primer site and unique molecular identifiers. Priming of cDNA synthesis was performed from both the TCR alpha and TCR beta constant segments. Libraries were amplified in two PCR steps, with sample barcodes and sequencing adapters added in the second step. Sequencing of libraries was done on Illumina HiSeq 2500 (2x100 bp) or NovaSeq (2x150 bp). For the original study's pipeline: MIGEC was used to demultiplex reads and collapse the reads into UMI consensus sequences, and MiXCR was used for V(D)J alignment. Vaccine-responding clonotypes were defined with edgeR using replicate PBMC samples, requiring FDR below 0.01 and a log2 fold change above 5 up to day 15. Bulk clonotypes were assigned CD4 or CD8 identity according to which sequenced CD4 or CD8 repertoire held them at higher abundance. TCRdb trimmed the raw reads at Q25, called clones with MiXCR and kept productive beta chains. Merged by CDR3 protein, the rows form single entries marked with the most common genes and DNA. TCRdb, not the original authors, processed these V and J calls. The sample profile shows approximately 610,000 distinct CDR3 sequences; roughly a sixth of them were found once. Around a sixth of the sample is held by the ten biggest clonotypes.

The intended sense of this specimen's treatment or condition label: live attenuated yellow fever vaccine strain. At each blood-draw timepoint, two biological replicates of bulk PBMCs were obtained. A standard Ficoll-Paque protocol was used to isolate PBMCs from peripheral blood. TriZol was used to extract RNA from bulk PBMCs, CD4 and CD8 fractions, and dextramer-positive and dextramer-negative fractions. From the cysteine through the phenylalanine, the CDR3 covers 12 amino acids. Here the CDR3 DNA is all that survives: 36 bases in frame from base 1. Germline trimming amounts to 5 bases on V and 14 bases on J, with 6 as the count of junction bases outside the gene matches. Taken from the germline V gene (reference sequence), the CDR1 and CDR2 loops are MNHEY and SMNVEV.

This TCR derives from a man aged 18 to 30 who received the YFV17D yellow fever vaccine. The V and J segments used are TRBV27 and TRBJ1-6, with 7 bases aligning to TRBD1. The specimen comprised PBMCs, sampled about 5 days after the first yellow fever vaccination. DNA sequence: TGTGCCAGCAGTCCGGACAGGTCGTCCCTCCACTTT. The resulting protein is CASSPDRSSLHF.